This TCR beta chain is from a study of shared clonotypes between healthy human individuals. Overall study: A donor's plate count was three for CD4 naive and three for CD4 memory; CD8 naive had two and CD8 memory one.

The genomic DNA of each subset was split evenly across several immunoSEQ plates. In the authors' workflow: Filtering differed because ImmunoSEQ produced junction-only sequences that carried no quality scores. Measured with immunoSEQ multiplex PCR; TCRdb has only the in-frame clones, and not every one. From that table come the V and J calls and clone size; the DNA was used to work out D and trimming. The table includes about 380,000 clones, roughly 96% detected once. The germline V gene encodes CDR1 MGHRA and CDR2 YSYEKL. The CDR3 sequence is 13 residues long. Study-wide points: Clonotypes that were shared across a handful of donors made up around 5% of naive CD4 clonotypes.

A note on this clone: As yet, its antigen is unknown. Germline is not matched at one junction end, which may reflect a read error.

Material: memory CD8+ T cells sorted from blood. Regarding subset: CD45RO+ cells pooled with CCR7-negative TemRA cells. The sequence derives from a young man in good health. The genes are TRBV4-1 and TRBJ1-2; D remains ambiguous. The CDR3 loop reads CASSQGSYYGYTF. CDR3 nucleotides: TGCGCCAGCAGCCAGGGGAGTTACTACGGCTACACCTTC.